The entry below describes one TCR beta chain. The antigen is not known. The V gene's germline CDR1 is SGHAT and CDR2 FQNNGV. V was clipped by 1 base and J by 2 bases, with 12 bases between them. The length of the CDR3 is 16 residues. The data are from a study of a mutant IDH1 vaccine in newly diagnosed glioma. About the research overall: Vaccination was launched 4-6 weeks after radiotherapy alone, or with temozolomide cycles. Sex distribution of treated patients was roughly 62% male and roughly 38% female; mean age was about 40 years. Visit timing is recorded as week 35 for V12 and week 47 for V13. General observations from the study: Overall, approximately 93% of patients had vaccine-induced immune responses.

Indicated time point: week 35, safety follow-up. Every vaccine dose comprised 300 ug of mutant IDH1 20-mer peptide plus topical imiquimod. Libraries were prepared by immunoSEQ multiplex PCR; TCRdb keeps only in-frame clonotypes and omits some of them. This table holds approximately 44,000 clones, 76% found once. This sample comprised PBMCs, obtained from a glioma patient whose treatment included an IDH1 peptide vaccine. The TCR originated in a man between 35 and 55 years old with glioma. This sequence joins TRBV11-2 and TRBJ1-3; D might be TRBD1 (6 bases). This CDR3 is CASSLVAGETGNTIYF. The DNA for the CDR3 is TGTGCCAGCAGCTTAGTAGCAGGGGAAACTGGAAACACCATATATTTT.